The 29 T cell receptor beta chains reported below all come from one sample, sequenced in a study of OX40 agonist ivuxolimab in advanced cancers. Assay: immunoSEQ multiplex PCR; the TCRdb copy retains only in-frame clones and omits some. The sample records roughly 19,000 clones, under 75% being singletons. Here the sequenced sample was CD4+ or CD8+ T cells sorted from blood, taken in a trial of the OX40 agonist ivuxolimab. These receptors all come from an adult with an advanced solid tumor such as melanoma, head and neck, liver or kidney cancer.

This sequence joins TRBV11-3 and TRBJ2-7, with 8 bases matching TRBD2. V lost 1 base, J lost 1 base, and 3 bases stayed unmatched. CDR1 and CDR2 (germline): SGHNT, YENEEA. This CDR3 comprises 15 residues. CDR3 sequence: CASSLVRGGSYEQYF. The DNA of the CDR3 is TGTGCCAGCAGCTTAGTCCGGGGGGGGTCCTACGAGCAGTACTTC. Full variable domain (outside the CDR3, taken from reference TRBV11-3 and TRBJ2-7): EAGVVQSPRYKIIEKKQPVAFWCNPISGHNTLYWYLQNLGQGPELLIRYENEEAVDDSQLPKDRFSAERLKGVDSTLKIQPAELGDSAVYLCASSLVRGGSYEQYFGPGTRLTVT.

The rearrangement uses TRBV5-6 and TRBJ2-1, with D possibly being TRBD2 (6 bases). This CDR3 has 15 residues. In germline, CDR1 is SGHDT, CDR2 YYEEEE. V was clipped by 4 bases and J by 1 base, with 12 bases between them. The chain's CDR3 is CASSAGLGSYNEQFF. CDR3 coding DNA: TGTGCCAGCAGCGCGGGACTCGGTTCCTACAATGAGCAGTTCTTC.

The genes are TRBV7-3 and TRBJ2-3; D uncertain. Germline V gene lookup returns CDR1 SGHTA and CDR2 FQGTGA. CDR3 length equals 11 residues. Trimming pared 5 bases from V and 4 bases from J, leaving 4 bases between. CDR3 region: CASSASDTQYF. CDR3 DNA: TGTGCCAGCAGCGCCTCAGATACGCAGTATTTT.

By frequency in the sample, this clone is medium-sized. This same CDR3 is encoded by further DNA sequences in the sample. V gene TRBV19 combines with J gene TRBJ1-1; tentative D call: TRBD1 (5 bases). The V gene lost 5 bases and the J gene lost 0 bases, with 10 bases spanning the gap. Germline loops: CDR1 LNHDA, CDR2 SQIVND (reference sequence). The CDR3 has 14 residues. CDR3 nucleotide sequence: TGTGCCAGTAGTCCCGACAGACTGAACACTGAAGCTTTCTTT. Translated, it gives CASSPDRLNTEAFF. The full variable domain, completed using reference TRBV19 and TRBJ1-1, is DGGITQSPKYLFRKEGQNVTLSCEQNLNHDAMYWYRQDPGQGLRLIYYSQIVNDFQKGDIAEGYSVSREKKESFPLTVTSAQKNPTAFYLCASSPDRLNTEAFFGQGTRLTVV.

The rearrangement joins TRBV30 to TRBJ1-5; D call uncertain. V dropped 3 bases and J dropped 1 base, with 19 bases sitting between them. The CDR3 contains 17 residues. Germline CDR1 reads GTSNPN; CDR2 reads SVGIG (reference sequence). In nucleotides, the CDR3 is TGTGCCTGGAGGTTAACACCCCCCCCATACAGCAATCAGCCCCAGCATTTT. It yields the protein CAWRLTPPPYSNQPQHF.

The chain has TRBV9 and TRBJ2-3; TRBD2 matches 9 bases. This CDR3 comprises 21 residues. The junction had 23 bases not matched to a gene; V was cut back by 4 bases and J by 2 bases. The V gene's germline CDR1 is SGDLS and CDR2 YYNGEE. CDR3 DNA: TGTGCCAGCAGCCATCGACTCACCCCCGACGCTAGCGGGGCCCCCACAGATACGCAGTATTTT. This encodes CASSHRLTPDASGAPTDTQYF.

The chain has TRBV28 and TRBJ1-5, with D possibly being TRBD1 (6 bases). This CDR3 is 14 amino acids long. V was pared by 3 bases and J by 3 bases, with 9 bases between. Per the germline V gene, CDR1 is MDHEN and CDR2 is SYDVKM. For the CDR3, the DNA is TGTGCCAGCAGTTTCCGGACAGACAATCAGCCCCAGCATTTT. Residues: CASSFRTDNQPQHF.

V is TRBV11-3 and J is TRBJ2-7; 9 bases are shared with TRBD1. The CDR3 is made up of 12 amino acids. The germline V gene encodes CDR1 SGHNT and CDR2 YENEEA. With 10 bases clipped from V and 6 bases from J, the junction kept 7 bases outside the gene matches. The CDR3 DNA reads TGTGCCACCAGGACAGGGGTGGGCGAGCAGTACTTC. It yields the protein CATRTGVGEQYF.

J is TRBJ1-1 and V is TRBV10-3; TRBD1 might be the D (5 bases). V was trimmed by 7 bases and J by 0 bases, leaving 6 bases between them. The CDR3 is 12 residues long. Germline V lookup: CDR1 ENHRY, CDR2 SYGVKD. CDR3: CAIKGMNTEAFF. CDR3 bases: TGTGCCATCAAGGGGATGAACACTGAAGCTTTCTTT.

The J gene is TRBJ1-1, the V gene TRBV5-1; a weak D match, TRBD1 (5 bases). The CDR3 consists of 13 residues. V lost 7 bases and J lost 1, with 11 bases in between. From germline, CDR1 is SGHRS and CDR2 YFSETQ. The CDR3 bases are TGCGCCAGCTGGGCCGGGGGGAACACTGAAGCTTTCTTT. It codes for CASWAGGNTEAFF.

This clone came up a few times. The chain couples TRBV5-6 to TRBJ2-7; 7 bases are shared with TRBD1. Germline CDR1 and CDR2: SGHDT and YYEEEE. The junction had 7 bases not matched to a gene; V was cut back by 4 bases and J by 3 bases. The CDR3 is made up of 14 amino acids. The CDR3 reads CASSPTGTGYEQYF. Here the CDR3 DNA reads TGTGCCAGCAGCCCGACAGGGACCGGCTACGAGCAGTACTTC.

This clone was detected only once. V usage is TRBV7-9 and J usage is TRBJ1-2; no definite D call. The CDR3 totals 14 residues. Trimming stripped 5 bases from V and 8 bases from J, with 18 bases between. Germline CDR1 SEHNR, CDR2 FQNEAQ (reference sequence). The CDR3 spells CASSDQRERVGYTF. The DNA for the CDR3 is TGTGCCAGCAGCGATCAACGGGAGAGGGTGGGCTACACCTTC. The full variable domain, completed using reference TRBV7-9 and TRBJ1-2, is DTGVSQNPRHKITKRGQNVTFRCDPISEHNRLYWYRQTLGQGPEFLTYFQNEAQLEKSRLLSDRFSAERPKGSFSTLEIQRTEQGDSAMYLCASSDQRERVGYTFGSGTRLTVV.

The chain carries TRBV2 and TRBJ2-7, with 11 bases aligning to TRBD1. The CDR3 contains 14 residues. CDR1 SNHLY and CDR2 FYNNEI come from the germline V gene. After removal of 7 bases from V and 6 bases from J, the junction contained 8 bases not matched to a gene. The chain's CDR3 is CASMVDRGLGEQYF. CDR3 bases: TGTGCCAGCATGGTGGACAGGGGGCTTGGCGAGCAGTACTTC.

The chain couples TRBV12-2 to TRBJ1-1; TRBD1 reflects the table's D call only, with no check against the DNA. TRBV12-2 is flagged as a pseudogene. There are 17 residues in the CDR3. This CDR3 reads CASRLPSAGQGNTEAFF. The CDR3, as DNA: TGTGCAAGTCGCTTACCTTCAGCGGGACAGGGGAACACTGAAGCTTTCTTT.

The J gene is TRBJ2-5, the V gene TRBV30; D call uncertain. Trimming took off 8 bases at V and 1 base at J, with 14 bases between the two ends. The germline CDR1 and CDR2 sequences are GTSNPN and SVGIG (reference sequence). The CDR3 consists of 13 residues. The CDR3 here is CAGRAVLQETQYF. The CDR3 region has the DNA TGTGCCGGTAGGGCTGTACTCCAAGAGACCCAGTACTTC. The full variable domain, with the rest looked up from reference TRBV30 and TRBJ2-5, is SQTIHQWPATLVQPVGSPLSLECTVEGTSNPNLYWYRQAAGRGLQLLFYSVGIGQISSEVPQNLSASRPQDRQFILSSKKLLLSDSGFYLCAGRAVLQETQYFGPGTRLLVL.

The V gene is TRBV18, the J gene TRBJ1-1; D possibly corresponds to TRBD1 (5 bases). V dropped 1 base and J dropped 3 bases, with 15 bases sitting between them. The germline CDR1 and CDR2 sequences are KGHSH and LQKENI. The CDR3 runs to 16 residues. The CDR3 sequence is CASSPRLGVGDTEAFF. In DNA, the CDR3 is TGTGCCAGCTCACCACGTTTAGGGGTAGGGGACACTGAAGCTTTCTTT.

Notes on this clone: The junction departs from germline at one end; a sequencing error may be responsible. The chain joins TRBV7-7 to TRBJ2-5; possibly TRBD1 or TRBD2 for D (5 bases each). Germline CDR1 and CDR2: SSHAT and FNYEAQ (reference sequence). CDR3 length equals 16 residues. The CDR3 DNA reads TGTGCTAGCAGCTTAGCGATGGGGGAAGGGGTAGAGACCCAGTACTTC. As protein: CASSLAMGEGVETQYF.

To note about this clone: A clone one base away is much larger, so this may be a read error. The chain has TRBV19 and TRBJ2-7; D gene unclear. The CDR3 length is 14 residues. Germline CDR1 is LNHDA and CDR2 is SQIVND (reference sequence). V was cut by 5 bases and J by 2 bases, with 13 bases left in between. This CDR3 is CASSPFNETYEQYF. For the CDR3, the DNA is TGTGCCAGTAGTCCCTTCAACGAGACCTACGAGCAGTACTTC.

This clone has just a few counts. The chain links TRBV27 to TRBJ2-1, with D perhaps assigned TRBD1 or TRBD2 (6 bases each). CDR1 is MNHEY, CDR2 SMNVEV, per germline (reference sequence). Trimming took off 6 bases at V and 5 bases at J, with 20 bases between the two ends. The CDR3 is made up of 16 amino acids. The CDR3 protein is CASRIRVLGGHNEQFF. CDR3 sequence (DNA): TGTGCCAGCAGGATACGGGTTTTGGGGGGCCACAATGAGCAGTTCTTC.

The genes are TRBV7-3 and TRBJ1-5, with D possibly TRBD1 on 5 matching bases. V lost 5 bases and J 6 bases, leaving 17 bases between the germline ends. This CDR3 comprises 15 residues. Germline lookup yields CDR1 SGHTA and CDR2 FQGTGA. In DNA, the CDR3 is TGTGCCAGCAGCCCCTTCGGTGGGCAGGGTCAGCCCCAGCATTTT. It codes for CASSPFGGQGQPQHF.

The CDR3 here is CASSYSGSYEQYF. Written as DNA, the CDR3 is TGTGCCAGCAGTTACTCCGGCAGCTACGAGCAGTACTTC. The V call is TRBV6-6, the J call TRBJ2-7, with D unresolved. Between the trimmed V and J ends, which lost 0 bases and 3 bases, there was a span of 6 bases. Germline CDR1 is MNHNY and CDR2 is SVGAGI (reference sequence). The CDR3 loop spans 13 amino acids.

This clone was counted a few times. This chain joins TRBV6-5 and TRBJ2-3, with TRBD2 identical over 12 bases. The CDR3 is 15 amino acids. The trim removed 6 bases at V and 1 base at J, leaving 2 bases unmatched. Germline V gene sequence: CDR1 MNHEY, CDR2 SVGAGI. CDR3 sequence: CASSRLAGGTDTQYF. DNA of the CDR3: TGTGCCAGCAGCCGACTAGCGGGGGGCACAGATACGCAGTATTTT.

The J gene is TRBJ2-5, the V gene TRBV5-6; 7 bases map to TRBD2. V trimming: 4 bases; J trimming: 5 bases; junction bases outside the gene matches: 17. CDR1 is SGHDT, CDR2 YYEEEE, per germline. There are 17 residues in the CDR3. Written as DNA, the CDR3 is TGTGCCAGCAGCGGGGGACTGTCCGGACTAGTTTCGGAGACCCAGTACTTC. This gives the protein CASSGGLSGLVSETQYF.

This chain connects TRBV11-3 to TRBJ2-2; D is possibly TRBD1 (8 bases). From germline, CDR1 is SGHNT and CDR2 YENEEA. The CDR3 runs to 16 residues. V was cut by 7 bases and J by 4 bases, with 19 bases left in between. This CDR3 reads CASNHRGGSITGELFF. The CDR3, as DNA: TGTGCCAGCAACCACAGGGGGGGCTCTATCACCGGGGAGCTGTTTTTT.

This clone was picked up a small number of times. The chain has TRBV7-2 and TRBJ2-3; 11 bases are shared with TRBD2. CDR3 size: 15 residues. V trimming: 4 bases; J trimming: 11 bases; junction bases outside the gene matches: 11. Germline CDR1 SGHTA, CDR2 FQGNSA. CDR3 region: CASSYFSGGARGQYF. In nucleotides, the CDR3 is TGTGCCAGCAGCTACTTTAGCGGGGGGGCGCGGGGGCAGTATTTT.

This chain uses TRBV5-8 with TRBJ2-3, with D uncertain. Trimming left V 4 bases short and J 2 bases short, with 14 bases between. Germline CDR1 reads SGHTS; CDR2 reads YDEGEE. The CDR3 has 15 residues. The CDR3, as DNA: TGTGCCAGCAGCGCTTATTTGGTTGACACAGATACGCAGTATTTT. Its protein product is CASSAYLVDTDTQYF. Complete variable domain (other parts from reference TRBV5-8 and TRBJ2-3): EAGVTQSPTHLIKTRGQQATLRCSPISGHTSVYWYQQALGLGLQFLLWYDEGEERNRGNFPPRFSGRQFPNYSSELNVNALELEDSALYLCASSAYLVDTDTQYFGPGTRLTVL.

In its sample, this clone was seen a few times. The CDR3 region is CASTDEGMNTEAFF. DNA for the CDR3: TGTGCCAGCACCGACGAGGGGATGAACACTGAAGCTTTCTTT. V gene TRBV7-9 combines with J gene TRBJ1-1, with D possibly being TRBD1 (5 bases). CDR3 length equals 14 residues. Germline V gene lookup returns CDR1 SEHNR and CDR2 FQNEAQ (reference sequence). V was trimmed by 7 bases and J by 0 bases, leaving 12 bases between them.

This clone is labeled medium-sized. The chain is built from TRBV4-3 and TRBJ2-4, with D maybe TRBD2 (6 bases). Germline V CDR1 and CDR2: LGHNA, YSLEER. The CDR3 sequence is 16 residues long. Trimming removed 0 bases at V and 6 bases at J, with 15 bases between. CDR3: CASSQDPRGSGNIQYF. The CDR3 DNA reads as TGCGCCAGCAGCCAAGACCCCCGGGGTAGCGGAAACATTCAGTACTTC.

There are a few counts of this clone. The J gene is TRBJ2-7, the V gene TRBV18; 8 bases fit TRBD1. The V and J ends lost 0 bases and 2 bases, in that order; junction bases with no gene match: 6. The CDR3 has 16 residues. Germline V gene lookup returns CDR1 KGHSH and CDR2 LQKENI. CDR3 protein: CASSPPTGALTYEQYF. CDR3 nucleotides: TGTGCCAGCTCACCACCGACAGGGGCTCTTACCTACGAGCAGTACTTC.